This T cell receptor beta chain was found in a study of T cell repertoires in cytomegalovirus infection (dated by TCRdb to about 2019). As for the study more broadly: The HLA type of each donor mattered for the analysis, because public TCR beta signatures pointed to carriage of CMV infection along with the matching HLA type.

In this sample, this clonotype turned up many times. No cognate antigen has been identified for it. No clone much larger than this one lies a single base away; base qualities are absent. The data were produced on an Illumina HiSeq 1500. TCRdb ran its own pipeline on the public reads, namely fastp trimming at Q25 and MiXCR clone calling, and kept in-frame beta chains. Under each unique CDR3 protein, matching rows form one entry showing the most common genes and DNA. Here the sample has 300,000 or so distinct CDR3 sequences; about a tenth occur a single time. The ten largest clones represent 2.5% of the sample. The research as a whole found: The ex vivo response was dominated by HLA-C-restricted CMV-specific TCR beta clonotypes, and the single most frequent clonotype in two of eight donors was supplied by these HLA-C-restricted clonotypes. Cumulative frequency of public TCR beta family members discriminated carriers of CMV infection plus the relevant HLA type in this cohort and an independent roughly 320-donor cohort.

The specimen was PBMCs. This clonotype originated in a human donor in good health (CMV status not recorded). Some clones in this sample may be carry-over from other donors' samples.

The CDR3 sequence is CASSGQDARAFF. The DNA is TGTGCCAGCAGCGGACAAGACGCGCGAGCTTTCTTT. Recombination joined TRBV6-1 with TRBJ1-1; the D gene is perhaps TRBD1, on 5 matching bases. V loses 6 bases of germline sequence and J loses 10 bases, and the interval between the two ends is 15 bases. Counted from cysteine to phenylalanine, this CDR3 has 12 amino acids. The sequence is cut down to CDR3 DNA, 36 bases in frame from base 1. The germline V gene sets CDR1 to MNHNS and CDR2 to SASEGT.